This is a list of T cell receptor beta chains from one sample in a study of blood T cell repertoires in COVID-19. Profiled with immunoSEQ multiplex PCR; TCRdb holds only in-frame clones, not every one. The sample has approximately 200,000 clones; approximately 81% are singletons. Sequencing was carried out using peripheral blood. Receptors were obtained from a man aged 50-59 years who had recovered from COVID-19. The conserved cysteine and the conserved F or W are not part of the CDR3 here. For some rows the clone size is stated as once, few or many, or as a class when expanded; others skip it.

TRBV7-9	NA	TRBJ1-1	ASSSGGPEAF
TRBV27	NA	TRBJ2-1	ASSLYGSGLAGGNEQF
TRBV5-4	NA	TRBJ2-7	ASSLVWDRRTSYEQY
TRBV24-1	NA	TRBJ2-3	ATREGGITDTQY
TRBV6-1	few	TRBJ1-5	ASSEIRTVANQPQH
TRBV19	NA	TRBJ2-7	ASSQSDRGRDEQY
TRBV2	NA	TRBJ1-2	ASSAPGQWAGYT
TRBV5-5	once	TRBJ2-3	ASSLEGLASTDTQY
TRBV27	NA	TRBJ2-1	ASSSLEKKRYNEQF
TRBV29-1	NA	TRBJ1-1	SSGQAWNTEAF
TRBV19	NA	TRBJ1-1	ASSIEGKGQNPLNTEAF
TRBV5-1	NA	TRBJ2-7	ASSQTRVAVSAVYEQY
TRBV28	NA	TRBJ1-5	ASSSVGLSNQPQH
TRBV7-9	NA	TRBJ1-1	ASSLAAGRSNTEAF
TRBV7-6	NA	TRBJ2-1	ASSLAGLAGGTQF
TRBV28	NA	TRBJ1-2	ASSEMAGNYGYT
TRBV29-1	once	TRBJ2-7	SVGTSGSSYEQY
TRBV18	once	TRBJ2-7	ASSPVGPQDEQY
TRBV18	NA	TRBJ2-7	ASSPIGGLAGSSEQY
TRBV28	NA	TRBJ2-4	ASSAPGSRDIQY
TRBV28	NA	TRBJ2-7	ASSTSGRSYEQY
TRBV7-8	NA	TRBJ2-7	ASSLAWGETQYEQY
TRBV29-1	once	TRBJ2-1	SGGQTRQQF
TRBV6-5	NA	TRBJ1-5	ASTLTGGANQPQH
TRBV2	NA	TRBJ2-7	ASSASGRGRYEQY
TRBV7-2	NA	TRBJ2-1	ASSPGLAGGSEQF
TRBV5-5	NA	TRBJ2-2	ASSLGTGFSGELF
TRBV4-1	NA	TRBJ2-2	ASSQGLPGGPLTGELF
TRBV10-1	NA	TRBJ2-5	ASSEGGTGGETQY
TRBV7-7	once	TRBJ2-5	ASSSRTSSNQETQY
TRBV7-2	NA	TRBJ1-5	ASSLVRDRNQPQH
TRBV24-1	NA	TRBJ2-7	ATSDSGTGAYEQY
TRBV10-1	NA	TRBJ1-6	ASSETSNSPLH
TRBV27	NA	TRBJ1-2	ASRPRTGDNYGYT
TRBV6-6	NA	TRBJ2-7	ASSYQFYEQY
TRBV19	NA	TRBJ2-2	ASNGQGANTGELF
TRBV6-5	once	TRBJ2-7	ASRSLTSGRDEQY
TRBV28	NA	TRBJ2-5	ASSFGVGQETQY
TRBV19	NA	TRBJ1-2	ASRPLTGGLDYGYT
TRBV6-5	NA	TRBJ2-3	ASRLAGRTDTQY